These 13 T cell receptor beta chains were sequenced from one sample in a study of Graves' ophthalmopathy and Graves' hyperthyroidism. Beta-chain TCR CDR3 regions were amplified from RNA transcripts. The authors performed first-round RT-PCR with HTBI primers and then a second-round multiplex PCR. TCRdb used MiXCR to reprocess the multiplex PCR reads, holding one entry per CDR3 protein. The data hold hundreds of thousands of distinct CDR3 sequences, with 22% observed a single time. Sequencing was carried out using peripheral blood. These receptors all come from a young woman with stable Graves' hyperthyroidism. Some clones in this sample may be carry-over from other donors' samples.

V usage is TRBV7-3 and J usage is TRBJ2-2; D might be TRBD1 (5 bases). In germline, CDR1 is SGHTA, CDR2 FQGTGA. CDR3 length: 16 residues. V was clipped by 6 bases and J by 4 bases, with 18 bases between them. The CDR3 sequence is CASSFGGALVTGELFF. As DNA, the CDR3 is TGTGCCAGCAGTTTTGGTGGGGCGCTAGTCACCGGGGAGCTGTTTTTT.

This clonotype was seen ten or more times. The rearrangement uses TRBV18 and TRBJ1-2; D remains ambiguous. This CDR3 is built from 16 residues. CDR1 and CDR2 from the germline V gene are KGHSH and LQKENI. Trimming stripped 1 base from V and 0 bases from J, with 12 bases between. The CDR3 loop reads CASSPLGLNSNYGYTF. Here the CDR3 DNA reads TGTGCCAGCTCACCACTAGGTCTAAACTCTAACTATGGCTACACCTTC.

This chain joins TRBV6-1 and TRBJ2-7; 7 bases match TRBD1. In germline, CDR1 is MNHNS, CDR2 SASEGT. The CDR3 runs to 17 residues. Trimming took 8 bases from V and 2 from J; bases not matched to a gene: 18. The CDR3 bases are TGTGCCAGCGGCAGTACCACTTCAGGGCAGGGGGCCTACGAGCAGTACTTC. This sequence encodes CASGSTTSGQGAYEQYF.

This clonotype was seen at least ten times. The rearrangement uses TRBV12-3 or TRBV12-4 and TRBJ1-6; D not certain. The CDR3 runs to 14 residues. The V end was cut by 3 bases, the J end by 10 bases, with 13 bases between. In DNA form, the CDR3 reads TGTGCCAGCAGTTTGGTAGGCTATGAGTCACCCCTCCACTTT. Translation: CASSLVGYESPLHF.

The chain couples TRBV12-3 or TRBV12-4 to TRBJ1-2, with D possibly matching TRBD1 (5 bases). The CDR3 spans 13 residues. V dropped 6 bases and J dropped 7 bases, with 15 bases sitting between them. The CDR3 protein is CASSDLADTGYTF. The CDR3 DNA is TGTGCCAGCAGCGACCTTGCGGACACTGGCTACACCTTC.

This clonotype appeared many times. The J gene is TRBJ2-7, the V gene TRBV6-1; tentative D call: TRBD1 (6 bases). The V and J ends lost 6 bases and 1 base respectively, with 13 bases between them. CDR3 length: 14 amino acids. Germline V gene data show CDR1 as MNHNS and CDR2 as SASEGT. The CDR3 protein is CASREQGQSYEQYF. The DNA for the CDR3 is TGTGCCAGCAGAGAACAGGGTCAATCCTACGAGCAGTACTTC.

This clonotype was detected many times. The chain employs TRBV2 and TRBJ1-6, with D unclear. CDR3 length equals 17 residues. CDR1 and CDR2 (germline): SNHLY, FYNNEI. Trimming removed 6 bases at V and 0 bases at J, with 15 bases between. CDR3 sequence (DNA): TGTGCCAGCAGCCCCGGACGCCAGAGCTCCTATAATTCACCCCTCCACTTT. This gives the protein CASSPGRQSSYNSPLHF.

The sample holds many counts of this clonotype. This chain joins TRBV28 and TRBJ1-1; possible D gene TRBD1, 6 bases. This CDR3 comprises 12 residues. V was trimmed by 3 bases and J by 10 bases, leaving 12 bases between them. Germline lookup yields CDR1 MDHEN and CDR2 SYDVKM. The CDR3 region has the DNA TGTGCCAGCAGTTTGGAACACAGGGCAGCTTTCTTT. This encodes CASSLEHRAAFF.

This clonotype has ten or more counts. This CDR3 is CASRETSSGNTIYF. The CDR3 DNA follows: TGTGCCAGCAGGGAAACAAGCTCTGGAAACACCATATATTTT. The rearrangement joins TRBV25-1 to TRBJ1-3, with D uncertain. CDR1 is MGHDK and CDR2 is SYGVNS in the germline V gene. Between the trimmed V and J ends, which lost 6 bases and 0 bases, there was a span of 9 bases. CDR3 length: 14 amino acids.

The V and J genes are TRBV18 and TRBJ2-7, with unresolved D. There are 14 residues in the CDR3. Trimming left V 1 base short and J 4 bases short, with 11 bases between. From germline, CDR1 is KGHSH and CDR2 LQKENI. DNA for the CDR3: TGTGCCAGCTCACCACTTAAAGGGTCTTACGAGCAGTACTTC. Amino acids: CASSPLKGSYEQYF.

CDR3 in DNA: TGTGCCTGGAGCCGCGGGTCCCGGGGGGTCGAGCAGTACTTC. Its protein product is CAWSRGSRGVEQYF. The V gene is TRBV30, the J gene TRBJ2-7, with 7 positions matching TRBD2. Germline assignment: CDR1 GTSNPN and CDR2 SVGIG (reference sequence). The V segment lost 3 bases and the J segment 6 bases; nucleotides outside the gene matches: 11. The CDR3 runs to 14 residues.

The chain employs TRBV7-2 and TRBJ2-5, with 8 bases aligning to TRBD1. There are 15 residues in the CDR3. CDR1 is SGHTA, CDR2 FQGNSA, per germline. V was pared by 4 bases and J by 5 bases, with 9 bases of the junction left unmatched. DNA for the CDR3: TGTGCCAGCAGCTCCGACAGGGGAGTGGGGGAGACCCAGTACTTC. Amino acids: CASSSDRGVGETQYF.

This clonotype was seen at least ten times. The chain carries TRBV5-1 and TRBJ1-5; D might be TRBD1 (6 bases). The V and J ends lost 2 bases and 5 bases respectively, with 14 bases between them. The germline V gene encodes CDR1 SGHRS and CDR2 YFSETQ. The CDR3 loop spans 15 amino acids. CDR3 nucleotides: TGCGCCAGCAGCTTAATCCCGGGACAAGATCAGCCCCAGCATTTT. Its translation is CASSLIPGQDQPQHF. The full variable domain, completed using reference TRBV5-1 and TRBJ1-5, is KAGVTQTPRYLIKTRGQQVTLSCSPISGHRSVSWYQQTPGQGLQFLFEYFSETQRNKGNFPGRFSGRQFSNSRSEMNVSTLELGDSALYLCASSLIPGQDQPQHFGDGTRLSIL.